The entry that follows covers one T cell receptor (beta chain) sequence. The data were obtained in a study of shared clonotypes between healthy human individuals. Sequenced by immunoSEQ multiplex PCR; TCRdb stores in-frame clones only, minus some. The repertoire consists of around 2.1 million clones, with more than 85% occurring once and the leading ten covering more than 1.5%. CD8 cells regarded as naive lacked CD45RO, were positively chosen for CCR7, and omitted terminally differentiated effector memory CD45RA+ cells. This receptor was obtained from a man younger than 35 in good health. Some clones in this sample may be carry-over from other donors' samples. The sequenced material came from naive CD8+ T cells from PBMCs.

CDR3 sequence (DNA): TGTGCCAGCTCACCACAAAGGGCCCCCAACACCGGGGAGCTGTTTTTT. Protein product: CASSPQRAPNTGELFF. The rearrangement links TRBV18 to TRBJ2-2; D unresolved. Trimming removed 1 base from V and 2 bases from J, with 11 bases in between. The germline V gene has CDR1 KGHSH and CDR2 LQKENI. The CDR3 covers 16 residues. The full variable domain, in which reference TRBV18 and TRBJ2-2 provide the parts outside the CDR3, is NAGVMQNPRHLVRRRGQEARLRCSPMKGHSHVYWYRQLPEEGLKFMVYLQKENIIDESGMPKERFSAEFPKEGPSILRIQQVVRGDSAAYFCASSPQRAPNTGELFFGEGSRLTVL.